The rows below give T cell receptor beta chains drawn from one sample of a study of blood T cell repertoires in COVID-19. Libraries were prepared by immunoSEQ multiplex PCR; TCRdb keeps only in-frame clonotypes and omits some of them. The sample includes around 330,000 clones, 70% to 90% seen only once; the top ten take approximately 9.4%. Specimen: PBMCs or T cells enriched from blood (not recorded which). The receptors originated from a woman aged 40-49 years who had recovered from COVID-19. The conserved cysteine and the conserved F or W are not part of the CDR3 here. The order of the fields is V gene, J gene, CDR3 protein.

V gene: TRBV10-2; J gene: TRBJ2-7; CDR3 protein: ASSETHGTGAHEQY
V gene: TRBV5-1; J gene: TRBJ1-5; CDR3 protein: ASSLGIEGNQPQH
V gene: TRBV29-1; J gene: TRBJ2-1; CDR3 protein: SVVVGGPYNEQF
V gene: TRBV7-2; J gene: TRBJ2-7; CDR3 protein: ASSLVPGTGPYEQY
V gene: TRBV2; J gene: TRBJ1-5; CDR3 protein: ASSPRQGNQPQH
V gene: TRBV19; J gene: TRBJ2-5; CDR3 protein: ASSIGGRETQY
V gene: TRBV6-4; J gene: TRBJ1-2; CDR3 protein: ASRKDREGGYT
V gene: TRBV9; J gene: TRBJ2-7; CDR3 protein: ASSVDGSLREQY
V gene: TRBV6-5; J gene: TRBJ1-1; CDR3 protein: ASSYSSSGFLTEAF
V gene: TRBV19; J gene: TRBJ2-5; CDR3 protein: ASSIGLAGGETQY
V gene: TRBV30; J gene: TRBJ2-3; CDR3 protein: AWSKVTSTDTQY
V gene: TRBV19; J gene: TRBJ2-1; CDR3 protein: ASSMWHESGGLGNEQF
V gene: TRBV18; J gene: TRBJ1-6; CDR3 protein: ASSPDRGNSPLH
V gene: TRBV6-2/TRBV6-3; J gene: TRBJ2-7; CDR3 protein: ASSPDGVTYEQY
V gene: TRBV2; J gene: TRBJ2-5; CDR3 protein: ASSEGPWETQY
V gene: TRBV24-1; J gene: TRBJ1-2; CDR3 protein: ATSDLDKFYGYT
V gene: TRBV21-1; J gene: TRBJ1-1; CDR3 protein: ASSKDALEQGSFNTEAF
V gene: TRBV6-5; J gene: TRBJ1-4; CDR3 protein: ASNELREKLF
V gene: TRBV28; J gene: TRBJ1-5; CDR3 protein: ASSRHRQGRHQPQH
V gene: TRBV28; J gene: TRBJ2-7; CDR3 protein: ATARGSSYEQY
V gene: TRBV7-2; J gene: TRBJ1-2; CDR3 protein: ASSLSDTNYGYT
V gene: TRBV4-1; J gene: TRBJ2-3; CDR3 protein: ASSQGTSEDTQY
V gene: TRBV30; J gene: TRBJ1-6; CDR3 protein: AWSVSARSPLH
V gene: TRBV19; J gene: TRBJ1-1; CDR3 protein: ASKRGGIQKDEAF
V gene: TRBV7-9; J gene: TRBJ2-7; CDR3 protein: ASSSRDRGLLSSYEQY
V gene: TRBV6-5; J gene: TRBJ2-7; CDR3 protein: ATRVNYEQY
V gene: TRBV10-3; J gene: TRBJ2-7; CDR3 protein: AGSFSGGPYEQY
V gene: TRBV7-2; J gene: TRBJ2-1; CDR3 protein: ASSFSLVAGEGNEQF
V gene: TRBV2; J gene: TRBJ2-7; CDR3 protein: ASSEGRVAGASSYEQY
V gene: TRBV9; J gene: TRBJ2-5; CDR3 protein: ASSPSAGLQETQY
V gene: TRBV11-2; J gene: TRBJ1-2; CDR3 protein: ASSLAGTGSGYT
V gene: TRBV2; J gene: TRBJ1-2; CDR3 protein: ASSGSDFLGYGYT
V gene: TRBV7-9; J gene: TRBJ2-5; CDR3 protein: ASSLPSDRPTQETQY
V gene: TRBV16; J gene: TRBJ2-7; CDR3 protein: ASSLQYEQY
V gene: TRBV19; J gene: TRBJ1-2; CDR3 protein: ASRALGGASYT
V gene: TRBV29-1; J gene: TRBJ2-2; CDR3 protein: SVVRADTGELF
V gene: TRBV7-9; J gene: TRBJ1-2; CDR3 protein: ASSLGGPPYGYT
V gene: TRBV12-3/TRBV12-4; J gene: TRBJ2-1; CDR3 protein: ASSFRLAGPQF
V gene: TRBV19; J gene: TRBJ2-1; CDR3 protein: ASSTRLTNEQF
V gene: TRBV5-4; J gene: TRBJ2-7; CDR3 protein: ASSFGPPGEQY
V gene: TRBV7-2; J gene: TRBJ2-7; CDR3 protein: ASSRRGQGVYEQY
V gene: TRBV9; J gene: TRBJ1-2; CDR3 protein: ASSIGGQGTYT
V gene: TRBV4-1; J gene: TRBJ2-5; CDR3 protein: ASSQPGTTHTETQY
V gene: TRBV24-1; J gene: TRBJ2-3; CDR3 protein: ATSDWDRGAPFTDTQY
V gene: TRBV27; J gene: TRBJ1-5; CDR3 protein: ASSLFGTDQPQH
V gene: TRBV29-1; J gene: TRBJ1-1; CDR3 protein: SVADGRFLTEAF
V gene: TRBV7-9; J gene: TRBJ1-1; CDR3 protein: ASSSSTGRNTEAF
V gene: TRBV4-3; J gene: TRBJ1-4; CDR3 protein: ASSQGDSTNEKLF
V gene: TRBV2; J gene: TRBJ2-2; CDR3 protein: ASMRVAGGTGELF
V gene: TRBV11-1; J gene: TRBJ2-7; CDR3 protein: ASSLAPGRQY
V gene: TRBV7-8; J gene: TRBJ2-7; CDR3 protein: ASSGRRAGQGTPYEQY
V gene: TRBV6-4; J gene: TRBJ1-1; CDR3 protein: ASMMAYTEAF
V gene: TRBV7-2; J gene: TRBJ2-3; CDR3 protein: ASSSLGTDTQY